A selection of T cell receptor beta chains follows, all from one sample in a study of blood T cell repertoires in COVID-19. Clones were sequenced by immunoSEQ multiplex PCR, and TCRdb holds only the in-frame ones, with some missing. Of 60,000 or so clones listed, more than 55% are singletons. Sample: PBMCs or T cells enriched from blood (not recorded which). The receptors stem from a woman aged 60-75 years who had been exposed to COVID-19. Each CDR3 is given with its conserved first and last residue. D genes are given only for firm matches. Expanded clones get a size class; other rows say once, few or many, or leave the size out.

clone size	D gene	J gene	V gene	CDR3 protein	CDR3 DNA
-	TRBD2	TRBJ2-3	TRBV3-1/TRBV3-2	CASSRTGLADTQYF	TGTGCCAGCAGCCGTACCGGACTAGCAGATACGCAGTATTTT
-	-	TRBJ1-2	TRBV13	CASSRADGGYGYTF	TGTGCCAGCAGCCGAGCCGACGGGGGGTATGGCTACACCTTC
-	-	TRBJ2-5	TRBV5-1	CASSLAIPGLDYQETQYF	TGCGCCAGCAGCTTGGCTATTCCGGGACTCGACTACCAAGAGACCCAGTACTTC
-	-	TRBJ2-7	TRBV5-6	CASSLELGQISYEQYF	TGTGCCAGCAGCTTGGAGCTCGGACAGATCTCCTACGAGCAGTACTTC
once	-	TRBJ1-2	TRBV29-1	CSGGETGSYGYTF	TGCAGCGGGGGAGAGACAGGCAGCTATGGCTACACCTTC
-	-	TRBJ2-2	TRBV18	CASSPGGGPNTGELFF	TGTGCCAGCTCACCAGGGGGGGGCCCGAACACCGGGGAGCTGTTTTTT
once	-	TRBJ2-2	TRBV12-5	CASGPSGTSDGELFF	TGTGCTAGTGGTCCATCCGGGACTTCTGACGGGGAGCTGTTTTTT
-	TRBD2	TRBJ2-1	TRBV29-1	CSVVSGGNYNEQFF	TGCAGCGTTGTTTCGGGAGGCAACTACAATGAGCAGTTCTTC
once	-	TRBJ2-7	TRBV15	CATSRGGGEQYF	TGTGCCACCAGCAGAGGGGGAGGCGAGCAGTACTTC
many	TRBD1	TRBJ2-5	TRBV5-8	CASSRGTGHQETQYF	TGTGCCAGCAGCAGGGGGACAGGGCATCAAGAGACCCAGTACTTC
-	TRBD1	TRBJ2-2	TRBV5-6	CASSQYVNRGDGGELFF	TGTGCCAGCAGCCAATACGTTAACAGGGGAGATGGCGGGGAGCTGTTTTTT
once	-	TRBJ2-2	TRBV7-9	CASRLDTRPTGELFF	TGTGCCAGCAGGTTGGACACTAGACCCACCGGGGAGCTGTTTTTT
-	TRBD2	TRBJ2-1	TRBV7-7	CASSEGAGGLNEQFF	TGTGCTAGCAGCGAGGGGGCGGGAGGGCTTAATGAGCAGTTCTTC
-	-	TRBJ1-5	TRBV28	CASSLMRSNQPQHF	TGTGCCAGCAGTTTAATGAGGAGCAATCAGCCCCAGCATTTT
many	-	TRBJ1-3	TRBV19	CASSILSNSGNTIYF	TGTGCCAGTAGTATACTTTCTAACTCTGGAAACACCATATATTTT
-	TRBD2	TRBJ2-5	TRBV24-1	CATSDTLSSGKETQYF	TGTGCCACCAGTGACACCCTGTCTAGCGGGAAGGAGACCCAGTACTTC
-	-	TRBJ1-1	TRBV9	CASSVRDSTEAFF	TGTGCCAGCAGCGTTCGGGATTCCACTGAAGCTTTCTTT
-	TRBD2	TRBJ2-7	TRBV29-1	CSVGGTSGNEQYF	TGCAGCGTTGGAGGGACTAGCGGGAACGAGCAGTACTTC
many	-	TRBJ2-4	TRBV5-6	CASSWKGDLAKNIQYF	TGTGCCAGCAGCTGGAAAGGAGACTTAGCCAAAAACATTCAGTACTTC
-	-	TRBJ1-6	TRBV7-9	CASSLTDTYNSPLHF	TGTGCCAGCAGCTTAACAGATACCTATAATTCACCCCTCCACTTT